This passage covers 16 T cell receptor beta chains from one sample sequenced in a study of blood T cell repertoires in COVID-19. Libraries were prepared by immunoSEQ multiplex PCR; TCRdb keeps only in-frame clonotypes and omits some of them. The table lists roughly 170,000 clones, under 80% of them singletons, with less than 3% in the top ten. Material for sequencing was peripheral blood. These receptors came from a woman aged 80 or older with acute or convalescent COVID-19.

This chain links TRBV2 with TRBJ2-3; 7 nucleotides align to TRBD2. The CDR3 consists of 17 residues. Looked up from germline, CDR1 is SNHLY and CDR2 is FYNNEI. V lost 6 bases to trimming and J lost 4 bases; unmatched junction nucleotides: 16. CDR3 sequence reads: CASSTFGAGAIADTQYF. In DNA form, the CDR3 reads TGTGCCAGCAGCACCTTTGGGGCGGGAGCCATCGCAGATACGCAGTATTTT.

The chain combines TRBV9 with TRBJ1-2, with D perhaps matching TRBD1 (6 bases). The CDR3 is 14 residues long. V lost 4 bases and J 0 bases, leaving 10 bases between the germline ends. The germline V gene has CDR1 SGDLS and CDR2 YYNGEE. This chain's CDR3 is CASSIGDTNYGYTF. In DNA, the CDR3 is TGTGCCAGCAGCATCGGGGACACTAACTATGGCTACACCTTC.

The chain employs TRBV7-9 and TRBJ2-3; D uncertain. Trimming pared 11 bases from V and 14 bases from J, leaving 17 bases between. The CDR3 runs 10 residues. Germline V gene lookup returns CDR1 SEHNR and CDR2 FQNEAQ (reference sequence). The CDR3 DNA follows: TGTGCCGTATTAAATCCTGAGGTGTATTTT. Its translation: CAVLNPEVYF.

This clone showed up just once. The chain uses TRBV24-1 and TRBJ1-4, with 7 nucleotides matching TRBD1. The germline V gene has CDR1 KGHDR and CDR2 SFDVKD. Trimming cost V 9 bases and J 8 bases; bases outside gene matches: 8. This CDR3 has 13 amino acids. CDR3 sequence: CATGDREGEKLFF. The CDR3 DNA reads TGTGCCACCGGCGACAGGGAAGGGGAAAAACTGTTTTTT.

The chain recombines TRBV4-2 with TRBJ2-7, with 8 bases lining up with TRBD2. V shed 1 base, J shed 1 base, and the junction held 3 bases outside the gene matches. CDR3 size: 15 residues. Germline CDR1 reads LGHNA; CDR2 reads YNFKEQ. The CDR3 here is CASSQGLAFSYEQYF. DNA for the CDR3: TGTGCCAGCAGCCAAGGACTAGCGTTTTCCTACGAGCAGTACTTC.

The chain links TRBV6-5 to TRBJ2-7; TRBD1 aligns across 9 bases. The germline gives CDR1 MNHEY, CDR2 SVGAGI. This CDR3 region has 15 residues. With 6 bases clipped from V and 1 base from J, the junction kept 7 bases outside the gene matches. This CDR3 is CASRKNRGQSYEQYF. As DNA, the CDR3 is TGTGCCAGCAGAAAAAACAGGGGGCAATCCTACGAGCAGTACTTC.

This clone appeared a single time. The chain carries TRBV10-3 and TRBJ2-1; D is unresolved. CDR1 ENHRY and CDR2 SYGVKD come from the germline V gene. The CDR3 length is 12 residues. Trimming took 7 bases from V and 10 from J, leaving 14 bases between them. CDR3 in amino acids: CAITNLGEEQFF. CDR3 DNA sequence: TGTGCCATCACAAATTTGGGCGAGGAGCAGTTCTTC.

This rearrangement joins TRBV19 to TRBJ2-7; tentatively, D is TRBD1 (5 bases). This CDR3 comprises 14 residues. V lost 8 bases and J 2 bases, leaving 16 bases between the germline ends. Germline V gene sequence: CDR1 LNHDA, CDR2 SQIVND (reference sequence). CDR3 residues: CASQRQRGTYEQYF. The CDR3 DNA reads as TGTGCCAGTCAAAGACAAAGGGGTACCTACGAGCAGTACTTC.

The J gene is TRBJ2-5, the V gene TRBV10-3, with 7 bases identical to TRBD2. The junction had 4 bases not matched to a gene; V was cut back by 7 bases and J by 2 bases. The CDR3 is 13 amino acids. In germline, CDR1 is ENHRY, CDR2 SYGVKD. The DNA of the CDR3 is TGTGCCATCAAAGGAGCGGGGCAAGAGACCCAGTACTTC. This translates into CAIKGAGQETQYF.

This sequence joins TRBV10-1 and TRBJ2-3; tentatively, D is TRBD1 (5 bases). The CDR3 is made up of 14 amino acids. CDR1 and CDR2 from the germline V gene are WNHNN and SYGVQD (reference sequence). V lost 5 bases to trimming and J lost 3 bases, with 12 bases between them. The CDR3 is CASSHRGHTDTQYF. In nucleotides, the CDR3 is TGCGCCAGCAGTCATAGGGGTCATACAGATACGCAGTATTTT.

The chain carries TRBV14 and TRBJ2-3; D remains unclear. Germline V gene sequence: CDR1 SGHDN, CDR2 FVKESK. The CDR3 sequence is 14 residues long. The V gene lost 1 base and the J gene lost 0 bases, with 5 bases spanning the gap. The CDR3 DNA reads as TGTGCCAGCAGCCAAGTCAGTAGCACAGATACGCAGTATTTT. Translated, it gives CASSQVSSTDTQYF. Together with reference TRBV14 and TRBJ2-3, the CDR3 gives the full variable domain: EAGVTQFPSHSVIEKGQTVTLRCDPISGHDNLYWYRRVMGKEIKFLLHFVKESKQDESGMPNNRFLAERTGGTYSTLKVQPAELEDSGVYFCASSQVSSTDTQYFGPGTRLTVL.

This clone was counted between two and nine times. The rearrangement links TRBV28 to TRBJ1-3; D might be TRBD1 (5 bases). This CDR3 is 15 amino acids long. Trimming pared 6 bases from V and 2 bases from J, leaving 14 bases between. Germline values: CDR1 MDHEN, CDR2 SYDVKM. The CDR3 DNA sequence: TGTGCCAGCAGAGACAGTGGTTCTACTGGAAACACCATATATTTT. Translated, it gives CASRDSGSTGNTIYF.

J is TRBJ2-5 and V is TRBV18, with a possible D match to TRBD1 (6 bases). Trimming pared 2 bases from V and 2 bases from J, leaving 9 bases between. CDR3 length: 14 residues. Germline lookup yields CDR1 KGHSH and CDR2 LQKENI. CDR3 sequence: CASSPMGTQETQYF. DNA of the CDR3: TGTGCCAGCTCACCAATGGGGACACAAGAGACCCAGTACTTC.

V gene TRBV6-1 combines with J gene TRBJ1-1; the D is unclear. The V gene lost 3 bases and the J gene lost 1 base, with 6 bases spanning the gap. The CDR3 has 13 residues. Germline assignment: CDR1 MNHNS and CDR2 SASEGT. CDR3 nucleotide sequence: TGTGCCAGCAGTGATCGGAGGAACACTGAAGCTTTCTTT. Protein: CASSDRRNTEAFF.

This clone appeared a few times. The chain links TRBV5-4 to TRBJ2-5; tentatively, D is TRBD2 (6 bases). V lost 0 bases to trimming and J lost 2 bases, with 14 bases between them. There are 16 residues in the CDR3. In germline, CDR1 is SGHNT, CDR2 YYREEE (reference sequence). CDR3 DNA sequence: TGTGCCAGCAGCTTGGAGGGGATAGCGGTACAAGAGACCCAGTACTTC. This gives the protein CASSLEGIAVQETQYF.

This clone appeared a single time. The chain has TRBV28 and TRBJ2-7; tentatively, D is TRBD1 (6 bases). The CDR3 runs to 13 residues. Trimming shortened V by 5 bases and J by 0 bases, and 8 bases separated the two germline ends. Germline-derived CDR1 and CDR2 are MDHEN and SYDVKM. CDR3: CASSPQGSYEQYF. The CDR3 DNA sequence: TGTGCCAGCAGTCCACAGGGCTCCTACGAGCAGTACTTC. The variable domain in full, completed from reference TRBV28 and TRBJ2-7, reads DVKVTQSSRYLVKRTGEKVFLECVQDMDHENMFWYRQDPGLGLRLIYFSYDVKMKEKGDIPEGYSVSREKKERFSLILESASTNQTSMYLCASSPQGSYEQYFGPGTRLTVT.